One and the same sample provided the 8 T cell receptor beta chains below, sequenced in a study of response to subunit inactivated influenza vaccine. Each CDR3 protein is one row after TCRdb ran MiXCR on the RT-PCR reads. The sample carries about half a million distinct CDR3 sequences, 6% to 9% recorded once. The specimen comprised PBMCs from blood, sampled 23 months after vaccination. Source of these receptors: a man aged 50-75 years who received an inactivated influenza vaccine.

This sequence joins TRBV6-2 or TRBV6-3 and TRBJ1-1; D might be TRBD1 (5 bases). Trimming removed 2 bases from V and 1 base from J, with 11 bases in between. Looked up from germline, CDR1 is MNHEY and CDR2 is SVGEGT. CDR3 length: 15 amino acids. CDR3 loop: CASSYPRTRNTEAFF. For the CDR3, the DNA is TGTGCCAGCAGTTACCCTCGGACAAGGAACACTGAAGCTTTCTTT.

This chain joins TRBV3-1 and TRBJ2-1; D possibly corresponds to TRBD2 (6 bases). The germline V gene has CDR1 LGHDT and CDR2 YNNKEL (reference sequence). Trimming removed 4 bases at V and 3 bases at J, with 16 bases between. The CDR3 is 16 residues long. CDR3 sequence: CASSRRGTHVYNEQFF. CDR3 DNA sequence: TGTGCCAGCAGCCGACGCGGGACTCATGTCTACAATGAGCAGTTCTTC.

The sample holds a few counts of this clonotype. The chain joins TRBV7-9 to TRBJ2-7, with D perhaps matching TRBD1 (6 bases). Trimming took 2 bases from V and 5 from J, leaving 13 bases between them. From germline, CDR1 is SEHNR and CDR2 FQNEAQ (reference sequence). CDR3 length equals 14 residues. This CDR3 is CASSLSGARNEQYF. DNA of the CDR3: TGTGCCAGCAGCTTATCAGGGGCGCGGAACGAGCAGTACTTC.

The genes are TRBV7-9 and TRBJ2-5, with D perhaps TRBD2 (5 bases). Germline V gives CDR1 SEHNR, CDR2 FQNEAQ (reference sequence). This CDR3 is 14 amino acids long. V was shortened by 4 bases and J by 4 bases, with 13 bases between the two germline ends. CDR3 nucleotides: TGTGCCAGCAGCTCCGCCCGCGAGGGAGAGACCCAGTACTTC. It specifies CASSSAREGETQYF.

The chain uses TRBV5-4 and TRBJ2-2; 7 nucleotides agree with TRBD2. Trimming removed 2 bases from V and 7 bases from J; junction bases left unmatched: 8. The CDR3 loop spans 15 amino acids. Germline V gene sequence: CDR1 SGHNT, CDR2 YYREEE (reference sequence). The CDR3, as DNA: TGTGCCAGCAGCTTTGGGGGAGGGGTCAGCGGGGAGCTGTTTTTT. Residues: CASSFGGGVSGELFF. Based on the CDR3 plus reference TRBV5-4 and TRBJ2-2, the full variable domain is ETGVTQSPTHLIKTRGQQVTLRCSSQSGHNTVSWYQQALGQGPQFIFQYYREEENGRGNFPPRFSGLQFPNYSSELNVNALELDDSALYLCASSFGGGVSGELFFGEGSRLTVL.

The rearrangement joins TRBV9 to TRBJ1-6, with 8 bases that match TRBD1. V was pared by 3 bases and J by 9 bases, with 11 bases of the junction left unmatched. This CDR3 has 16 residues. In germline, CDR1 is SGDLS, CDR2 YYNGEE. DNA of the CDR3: TGTGCCAGCAGCGGGGGCCCGGGACAGGAGGTTTCACCCCTCCACTTT. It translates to CASSGGPGQEVSPLHF.

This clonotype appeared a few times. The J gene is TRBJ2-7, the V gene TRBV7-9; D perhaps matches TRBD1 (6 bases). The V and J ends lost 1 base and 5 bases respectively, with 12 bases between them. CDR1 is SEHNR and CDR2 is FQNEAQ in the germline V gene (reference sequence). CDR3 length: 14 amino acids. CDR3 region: CASSLETGGNEQYF. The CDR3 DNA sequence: TGTGCCAGCAGCTTAGAGACAGGAGGCAACGAGCAGTACTTC. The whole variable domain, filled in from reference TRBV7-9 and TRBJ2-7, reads DTGVSQNPRHKITKRGQNVTFRCDPISEHNRLYWYRQTLGQGPEFLTYFQNEAQLEKSRLLSDRFSAERPKGSFSTLEIQRTEQGDSAMYLCASSLETGGNEQYFGPGTRLTVT.

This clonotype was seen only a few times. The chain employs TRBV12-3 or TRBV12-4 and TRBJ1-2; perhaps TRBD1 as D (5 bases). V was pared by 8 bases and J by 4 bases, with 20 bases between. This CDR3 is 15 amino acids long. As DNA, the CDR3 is TGTGCCAGCCGTAAAACAGGAACCGGTGGCTATGGCTACACCTTC. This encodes CASRKTGTGGYGYTF.